This TCR beta chain came from a study of control samples from healthy donors and cancer patients. Data came from immunoSEQ multiplex PCR; TCRdb stores just in-frame clones and leaves some out. The sample holds some 49,000 clones; just over 85% are singletons and the top ten take 2.8%. This CDR3 contains 16 residues. Germline V gene sequence: CDR1 MNHEY, CDR2 SMNVEV (reference sequence). The trim removed 7 bases at V and 1 base at J, leaving 10 bases unmatched. The source is a woman in her forties or fifties with lung cancer. Sequencing used PBMCs. The chain employs TRBV27 and TRBJ2-1, with TRBD2 matching over 7 bases. CDR3 coding DNA: TGTGCCAGCACCGACACTGGCGGGGGTTCCTACAATGAGCAGTTCTTC. As protein: CASTDTGGGSYNEQFF.